This TCR beta chain was documented in a study of cytomegalovirus exposure and HLA in healthy donors. Study-level results: Using the classifier, cytomegalovirus status was reportedly diagnosed with high specificity and sensitivity.

Notes on this clone: Its antigen is not known.

Use of 60 Vbeta and 13 Jbeta primers characterized the PCR. Sequencing was performed with immunoSEQ multiplex PCR; in TCRdb, only in-frame clones are kept and a portion is missing. The sample shows under 70,000 clones, about 67% of them seen only once. CDR1 is SNHLY, CDR2 FYNNEI, per germline. V lost 7 bases, J lost 0 bases, and 19 bases lay in between. This CDR3 comprises 18 residues. The sequencing input was PBMCs. V and J are TRBV2 and TRBJ2-6; perhaps TRBD1 as D (6 bases). This receptor was obtained from a man in his forties in good health and CMV-seropositive. CDR3 protein: CASKRTALYLSGANVLTF. The CDR3 DNA is TGTGCCAGCAAGAGGACAGCCCTATACCTCTCTGGGGCCAACGTCCTGACTTTC. Drawing the rest from reference TRBV2 and TRBJ2-6, the complete variable domain is EPEVTQTPSHQVTQMGQEVILRCVPISNHLYFYWYRQILGQKVEFLVSFYNNEISEKSEIFDDQFSVERPDGSNFTLKIRSTKLEDSAMYFCASKRTALYLSGANVLTFGAGSRLTVL.